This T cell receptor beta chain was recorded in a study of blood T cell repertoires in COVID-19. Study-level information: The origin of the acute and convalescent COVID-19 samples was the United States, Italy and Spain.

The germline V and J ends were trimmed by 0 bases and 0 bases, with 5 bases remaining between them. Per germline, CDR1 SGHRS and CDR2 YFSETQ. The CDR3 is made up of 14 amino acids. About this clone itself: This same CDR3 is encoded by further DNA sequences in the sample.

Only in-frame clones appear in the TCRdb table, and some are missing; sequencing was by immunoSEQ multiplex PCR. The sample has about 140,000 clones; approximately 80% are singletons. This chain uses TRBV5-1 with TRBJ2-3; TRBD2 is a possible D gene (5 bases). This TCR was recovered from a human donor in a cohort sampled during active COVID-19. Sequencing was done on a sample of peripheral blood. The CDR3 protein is CASSLGTSTDTQYF. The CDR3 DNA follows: TGCGCCAGCAGCTTGGGGACTAGCACAGATACGCAGTATTTT.